This entry describes one T cell receptor beta chain. The antigen is unknown. TCRdb fed the multiplex PCR reads into MiXCR, producing one record per CDR3 protein. The sample has 17,000 or so distinct CDR3 sequences, roughly 60% seen once. This sample was taken from a study of breast tumors, draining lymph nodes, adjacent tissues. Broader study findings: Compared with basal-like, luminal-like tumors shared significantly more repertoire with nontumor tissue. Most tumor T cells seemingly derive from lymph node, then expand in tumor. Tumor repertoires ranked between lymph nodes and nontumor tissue in diversity, with V and J gene preferences.

V trimming: 5 bases; J trimming: 5 bases; junction bases outside the gene matches: 5. CDR3 length: 14 amino acids. The TCR sequence derives from a female donor with breast cancer. Some clones in this sample may be carry-over from other donors' samples. Sequenced sample: tumor-adjacent breast tissue. V is TRBV12-3 or TRBV12-4 and J is TRBJ2-1, with TRBD1 identical over 8 bases. In nucleotides, the CDR3 is TGTGCCAGCAGTCCCGGACAGGGACACAATGAGCAGTTCTTC. Translating gives CASSPGQGHNEQFF.